The 8 T cell receptor beta chains below were found in one sample sequenced in a study of blood T cell repertoires in COVID-19. Produced via immunoSEQ multiplex PCR; TCRdb's table is partial and in-frame only. The sample has 120,000 to 150,000 clones; 75% to 90% are singletons. The sample comprised PBMCs or T cells enriched from blood (not recorded which). These receptors were taken from a man aged 50 or older in a cohort exposed to, infected with or recovered from COVID-19 (not recorded which).

This clone was counted between two and nine times. The chain is built from TRBV6-5 and TRBJ2-7; 8 bases are a match to TRBD2. This CDR3 is built from 16 residues. Germline CDR1 reads MNHEY; CDR2 reads SVGAGI. The trim removed 4 bases at V and 2 bases at J, leaving 10 bases unmatched. The chain's CDR3 is CASSLGSGNFPYEQYF. The DNA of the CDR3 is TGTGCCAGCAGTTTGGGTAGCGGGAATTTCCCCTACGAGCAGTACTTC.

This clone was detected only a few times. The chain joins TRBV28 to TRBJ2-1, with TRBD1 identical over 9 bases. The CDR3 sequence is 16 residues long. Germline-derived CDR1 and CDR2 are MDHEN and SYDVKM. Trimming at V came to 3 bases and at J to 6 bases, leaving 9 bases not matched to a gene. The CDR3 nucleotides are TGTGCCAGCAGTTTTTGGGGGACAGGGAAGGGCAATGAGCAGTTCTTC. Translation gives CASSFWGTGKGNEQFF.

CDR3 bases: TGCGCCAGGAGAAGCCACAGGGGGAACACTGAAGCTTTCTTT. Its translation is CARRSHRGNTEAFF. The chain recombines TRBV5-1 with TRBJ1-1, with 7 bases that match TRBD1. J was trimmed by 1 base and V by 8 bases; bases with no gene match: 8. The CDR3 is 14 residues long. Germline CDR1 SGHRS, CDR2 YFSETQ.

J is TRBJ1-2 and V is TRBV6-5, with a weak D call TRBD1 (5 bases). Trimming shortened V by 0 bases and J by 8 bases, and 7 bases separated the two germline ends. The length of the CDR3 is 12 residues. CDR1 and CDR2 from the germline V gene are MNHEY and SVGAGI. CDR3 amino acids: CASSYSKGGYTF. Here the CDR3 DNA reads TGTGCCAGCAGTTACTCTAAGGGGGGCTACACCTTC.

This chain connects TRBV21-1 to TRBJ2-7; the D call TRBD1 from the table was never checked on the DNA. TRBV21-1 is a known pseudogene. This CDR3 is built from 21 residues. The CDR3: CASSGEDRGRRPSRSPYEQYF. DNA for the CDR3: TGTGCCAGCAGCGGCGAGGACAGGGGGCGTAGGCCTAGCAGGAGCCCCTACGAGCAGTACTTC.

This clone was picked up a small number of times. CDR3 region: CASSEGGNTEAFF. CDR3 sequence (DNA): TGCGCCAGCAGTGAAGGGGGGAACACTGAAGCTTTCTTT. The chain recombines TRBV10-2 with TRBJ1-1; tentatively, D is TRBD1 (6 bases). The germline V and J ends were trimmed by 3 bases and 1 base, with 6 bases remaining between them. The CDR3 loop spans 13 amino acids. In germline, CDR1 is WSHSY, CDR2 SAAADI.

V and J are TRBV2 and TRBJ2-7, with TRBD1 identical over 10 bases. The CDR3 is 15 residues long. The V and J ends lost 7 bases and 2 bases, in that order; junction bases with no gene match: 8. Germline V gene data show CDR1 as SNHLY and CDR2 as FYNNEI. The CDR3 DNA follows: TGTGCCAGCAAATTTGACAGGGGGCAGACCTACGAGCAGTACTTC. Amino acid sequence: CASKFDRGQTYEQYF.

The chain links TRBV5-8 to TRBJ1-2; a weak D match, TRBD1 (5 bases). This CDR3 comprises 18 residues. V was trimmed by 2 bases and J by 0 bases, leaving 20 bases between them. Germline V lookup: CDR1 SGHTS, CDR2 YDEGEE. As DNA, the CDR3 is TGTGCCAGCAGCTTAAACCGGGACTCGACCGAACCTAACTATGGCTACACCTTC. This translates into CASSLNRDSTEPNYGYTF.